These 18 T cell receptor beta chains were all obtained from the same sample, sequenced in a study of T cell responses to AZD1222 COVID-19 vaccine. Profiled with immunoSEQ multiplex PCR; TCRdb holds only in-frame clones, not every one. The table shows around 94,000 clones, with 85% to 90% occurring only once. Sequencing was performed on peripheral blood, taken on day 0 of AZD1222 vaccination. The origin of the receptors is an adult in good health.

This sequence joins TRBV5-1 and TRBJ1-6; a possible D gene is TRBD1 (6 bases). The V gene's germline CDR1 is SGHRS and CDR2 YFSETQ. The CDR3 runs to 14 residues. The V end was cut by 0 bases, the J end by 7 bases, with 8 bases between. Written as DNA, the CDR3 is TGCGCCAGCAGCTTGGCAGGGGCGAATTCACCCCTCCACTTT. Translating it yields CASSLAGANSPLHF.

The rearrangement links TRBV5-1 to TRBJ2-3, with 12 bases lining up with TRBD2. V shed 4 bases and J 4 bases; nucleotides not matched to a gene: 10. Germline V CDR1 and CDR2: SGHRS, YFSETQ. This CDR3 contains 17 residues. CDR3 nucleotide sequence: TGCGCCAGCAGCCTAACCCTTCTAGCGGGGGGGCCAGATACGCAGTATTTT. Translation: CASSLTLLAGGPDTQYF.

This chain joins TRBV24-1 and TRBJ2-2; D ambiguous. There are 16 residues in the CDR3. With 3 bases removed from V and 3 bases from J, the gap between germline ends came to 13 bases. CDR1 is KGHDR, CDR2 SFDVKD, per germline. In DNA form, the CDR3 reads TGTGCCACCAGTGATCCCACGGCTAGGGACACCGGGGAGCTGTTTTTT. It codes for CATSDPTARDTGELFF.

CDR3 sequence: CASSLTSGGATDTQYF. CDR3 nucleotide sequence: TGTGCCAGCAGCCTGACTAGCGGGGGGGCCACAGATACGCAGTATTTT. The chain joins TRBV7-2 to TRBJ2-3; TRBD2 matches 14 bases. This CDR3 contains 16 residues. Germline V gives CDR1 SGHTA, CDR2 FQGNSA. V was clipped by 5 bases and J by 2 bases; unmatched bases: 3.

Comments on this clone: This same CDR3 is encoded by further DNA sequences in the sample. The chain employs TRBV6-2 or TRBV6-3 and TRBJ2-6; no clear D. V shed 2 bases and J shed 0 bases, with 5 bases lying between them. The CDR3 sequence is 15 residues long. Germline values: CDR1 MNHEY, CDR2 SVGEGT. The CDR3 sequence is CASSYGSSGANVLTF. CDR3 bases: TGTGCCAGCAGTTACGGAAGCTCTGGGGCCAACGTCCTGACTTTC.

This chain joins TRBV19 and TRBJ1-2; possibly TRBD1 for D (6 bases). CDR1 and CDR2 from the germline V gene are LNHDA and SQIVND (reference sequence). Trimming took 2 bases from V and 7 from J, leaving 8 bases between them. This CDR3 is built from 12 residues. CDR3 DNA: TGTGCCAGTAGTATAAGAGGGGGTGGCTACACCTTC. This encodes CASSIRGGGYTF.

The chain links TRBV28 to TRBJ1-1; 10 bases are shared with TRBD1. Per germline, CDR1 MDHEN and CDR2 SYDVKM. The CDR3 sequence is 13 residues long. The V and J ends lost 8 bases and 2 bases, in that order; junction bases with no gene match: 2. The chain's CDR3 is CASSTGGNTEAFF. CDR3 DNA: TGTGCCAGCTCGACAGGGGGCAACACTGAAGCTTTCTTT.

The chain employs TRBV6-2 or TRBV6-3 and TRBJ2-5, with D possibly called TRBD1 or TRBD2 (5 bases each). The CDR3 contains 11 residues. CDR1 is MNHEY, CDR2 SVGEGT, per germline. The V gene lost 0 bases and the J gene lost 10 bases, with 6 bases spanning the gap. The CDR3 sequence is CASSYSGDQYF. CDR3 in DNA: TGTGCCAGCAGTTACTCGGGGGACCAGTACTTC.

The rearrangement links TRBV6-5 to TRBJ1-1; 8 positions agree with TRBD1. This CDR3 is 12 amino acids long. From germline, CDR1 is MNHEY and CDR2 SVGAGI. V lost 6 bases and J lost 5; bases outside the gene matches: 2. CDR3 DNA: TGTGCCAGCAGGGACAGGGAGACTGAAGCTTTCTTT. This gives the protein CASRDRETEAFF.

The CDR3 DNA reads as TGTGCCAGCAGCGAACGGGCCGGGGAGCTGTTTTTT. Translation: CASSERAGELFF. The chain is built from TRBV7-9 and TRBJ2-2; D gene uncertain. This CDR3 has 12 amino acids. Trimming shortened V by 5 bases and J by 6 bases, and 7 bases separated the two germline ends. CDR1 and CDR2 (germline): SEHNR, FQNEAQ (reference sequence).

This rearrangement joins TRBV7-2 to TRBJ2-5, with D possibly matching TRBD2 (5 bases). The germline CDR1 and CDR2 sequences are SGHTA and FQGNSA. This CDR3 is built from 14 residues. V lost 4 bases and J lost 1, with 10 bases in between. The CDR3 DNA follows: TGTGCCAGCAGCTACAACAGCGGCCAAGAGACCCAGTACTTC. Amino acids: CASSYNSGQETQYF.

The DNA of the CDR3 is TGTGCCAGCAGCCAAGGAGGACAGGGGGCTTACTATGGCTACACCTTC. This gives the protein CASSQGGQGAYYGYTF. The chain combines TRBV4-2 with TRBJ1-2; TRBD1 agrees at 11 bases. CDR3 length: 16 amino acids. Germline assignment: CDR1 LGHNA and CDR2 YNFKEQ. The trim removed 1 base at V and 3 bases at J, leaving 4 bases unmatched.

The V and J genes are TRBV3-1 (or the pseudogene TRBV3-2) and TRBJ2-3; 9 nucleotides align to TRBD2. The V gene end was trimmed by 4 bases and the J gene end by 5 bases; junction bases not matched to a gene: 7. CDR1 LGHDT and CDR2 YNNKEL come from the germline V gene (reference sequence). The CDR3 is 15 amino acids. The CDR3 here is CASSPGVAGEDTQYF. The CDR3 bases are TGTGCCAGCAGCCCCGGTGTAGCGGGGGAAGATACGCAGTATTTT.

Comment on this clone: The sample carries other DNA sequences with the same CDR3. The chain combines TRBV10-1 with TRBJ1-1; 11 positions match TRBD1. CDR3 length: 14 amino acids. The V gene end was trimmed by 6 bases and the J gene end by 4 bases; junction bases not matched to a gene: 4. Germline V CDR1 and CDR2: WNHNN, SYGVQD (reference sequence). CDR3 sequence reads: CASSPGTGGTEAFF. For the CDR3, the DNA is TGCGCCAGCAGCCCCGGGACAGGGGGCACTGAAGCTTTCTTT.

This sequence joins TRBV28 and TRBJ1-1; D perhaps matches TRBD1 (5 bases). V gave up 8 bases and J gave up 4 bases, with 14 bases separating them. The CDR3 length is 13 residues. Germline V gene data show CDR1 as MDHEN and CDR2 as SYDVKM. The CDR3 spells CASRGGGRTEAFF. CDR3 in DNA: TGTGCCAGCCGAGGTGGGGGTCGCACTGAAGCTTTCTTT.

The V gene is TRBV4-2, the J gene TRBJ1-5; D remains unclear. This CDR3 has 14 amino acids. CDR1 and CDR2 from the germline V gene are LGHNA and YNFKEQ. Between the trimmed V and J ends, which lost 4 bases and 2 bases, there was a span of 9 bases. This chain's CDR3 is CASSLIGGNQPQHF. CDR3 sequence (DNA): TGTGCCAGCAGCCTAATTGGGGGCAATCAGCCCCAGCATTTT.

The V call is TRBV7-2, the J call TRBJ1-1; D unclear. Trimming took 1 base from V and 4 from J, leaving 10 bases between them. This CDR3 comprises 14 residues. CDR1 and CDR2 from the germline V gene are SGHTA and FQGNSA. The CDR3 reads CASSLVAGITEAFF. CDR3 DNA sequence: TGTGCCAGCAGCTTAGTGGCGGGGATCACTGAAGCTTTCTTT.

For the CDR3, the DNA is TGTGCCACCGGGACTAGCGGGTCCTTGGAGACCCAGTACTTC. Its protein product is CATGTSGSLETQYF. The chain has TRBV3-1 (or the pseudogene TRBV3-2) and TRBJ2-5; 12 bases agree with TRBD2. The CDR3 loop spans 14 amino acids. Germline assignment: CDR1 LGHDT and CDR2 YNNKEL (reference sequence). The V gene end was trimmed by 10 bases and the J gene end by 5 bases; junction bases not matched to a gene: 8.